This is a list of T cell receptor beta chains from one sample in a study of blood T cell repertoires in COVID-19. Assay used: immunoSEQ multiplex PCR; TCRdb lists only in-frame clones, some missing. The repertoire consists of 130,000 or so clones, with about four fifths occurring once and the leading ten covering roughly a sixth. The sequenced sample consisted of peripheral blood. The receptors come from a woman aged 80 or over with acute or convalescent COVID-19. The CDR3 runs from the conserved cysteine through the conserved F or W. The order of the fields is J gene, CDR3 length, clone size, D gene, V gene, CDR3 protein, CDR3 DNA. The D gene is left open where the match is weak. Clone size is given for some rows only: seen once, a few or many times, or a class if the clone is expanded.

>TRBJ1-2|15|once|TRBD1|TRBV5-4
CASRSRTGGLGGYTF
TGTGCCAGCAGATCACGAACAGGGGGCTTAGGTGGCTACACCTTC
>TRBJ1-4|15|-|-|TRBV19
CASSMGAVPNEKLFF
TGTGCCAGTAGTATGGGGGCGGTGCCTAATGAAAAACTGTTTTTT
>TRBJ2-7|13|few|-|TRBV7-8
CASSLGGVNEQYF
TGTGCCAGCAGCTTAGGGGGAGTCAACGAGCAGTACTTC
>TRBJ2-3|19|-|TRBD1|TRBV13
CASSGKASTGQGSTDTQYF
TGTGCCAGCAGCGGGAAAGCGTCTACGGGACAGGGGAGCACAGATACGCAGTATTTT
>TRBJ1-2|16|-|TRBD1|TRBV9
CASSAGGTGGLYGYTF
TGTGCCAGCAGCGCGGGCGGGACAGGAGGACTCTATGGCTACACCTTC
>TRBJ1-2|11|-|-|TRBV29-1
CSVDRDWGYTF
TGCAGCGTTGACAGGGACTGGGGCTACACCTTC
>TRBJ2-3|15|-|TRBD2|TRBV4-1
CASSQDRRGGDTQYF
TGCGCCAGCAGCCAAGATCGGCGGGGGGGTGATACGCAGTATTTT
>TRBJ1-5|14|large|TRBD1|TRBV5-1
CASSRTGGDQPQHF
TGCGCCAGCAGCAGGACAGGGGGCGATCAGCCCCAGCATTTT
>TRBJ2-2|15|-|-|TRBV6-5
CASMGLGAGGGELFF
TGTGCCAGCATGGGGTTGGGGGCCGGTGGCGGGGAGCTGTTTTTT
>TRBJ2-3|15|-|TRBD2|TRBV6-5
CASNRLAGGTDTQYF
TGTGCCAGCAACCGACTAGCGGGAGGCACAGATACGCAGTATTTT
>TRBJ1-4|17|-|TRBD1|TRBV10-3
CAISETGTGTTNEKLFF
TGTGCCATCAGTGAAACCGGGACAGGGACAACTAATGAAAAACTGTTTTTT
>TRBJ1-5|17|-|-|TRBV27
CASSPIPPGRGNQPQHF
TGTGCCAGCAGTCCAATACCCCCGGGGAGAGGCAATCAGCCCCAGCATTTT
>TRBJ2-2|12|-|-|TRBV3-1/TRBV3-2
CASSKGEGELFF
TGTGCCAGCAGCAAGGGGGAAGGGGAGCTGTTTTTT
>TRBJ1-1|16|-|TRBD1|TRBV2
CASRGDVGGWNTEAFF
TGTGCCAGCAGAGGGGACGTAGGGGGCTGGAACACTGAAGCTTTCTTT
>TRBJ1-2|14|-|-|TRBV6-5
CASSYESGGGGYTF
TGTGCCAGCAGTTACGAGTCTGGGGGGGGCGGCTACACCTTC
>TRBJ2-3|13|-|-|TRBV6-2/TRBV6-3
CASSPRVGDTQYF
TGTGCCAGCAGCCCTCGCGTCGGGGATACGCAGTATTTT
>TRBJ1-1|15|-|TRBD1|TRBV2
CASSKGTGRNTEAFF
TGTGCCAGCAGTAAAGGGACAGGGAGGAACACTGAAGCTTTCTTT
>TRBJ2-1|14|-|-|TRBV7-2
CASSLGQGKNEQFF
TGTGCCAGCAGCTTAGGGCAGGGGAAGAATGAGCAGTTCTTC
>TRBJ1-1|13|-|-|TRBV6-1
CASSETYNTEAFF
TGTGCCAGCAGTGAAACCTACAACACTGAAGCTTTCTTT
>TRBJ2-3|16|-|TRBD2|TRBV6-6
CASTGTSGISTDTQYF
TGTGCCAGCACCGGGACTAGCGGGATTAGCACAGATACGCAGTATTTT
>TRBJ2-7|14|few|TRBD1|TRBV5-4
CASSPGQGLYEQYF
TGTGCCAGCAGCCCGGGACAGGGCCTCTACGAGCAGTACTTC
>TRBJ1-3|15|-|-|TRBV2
CASSERGAAGNTIYF
TGTGCCAGCAGTGAGCGGGGGGCCGCTGGAAACACCATATATTTT
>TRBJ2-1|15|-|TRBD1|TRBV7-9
CASSFPGTGENEQFF
TGTGCCAGCAGCTTCCCCGGGACAGGGGAAAATGAGCAGTTCTTC
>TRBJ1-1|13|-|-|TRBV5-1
CASTTGSGTEAFF
TGCGCCAGCACCACGGGGTCGGGCACTGAAGCTTTCTTT
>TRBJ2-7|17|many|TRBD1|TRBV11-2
CASSLLAGGYFSYEQYF
TGTGCCAGCAGCTTACTAGCAGGGGGCTACTTCTCCTACGAGCAGTACTTC
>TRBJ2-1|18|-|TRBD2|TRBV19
CASSMRASGSQSYNEQFF
TGTGCCAGTAGTATGAGGGCTAGCGGGAGTCAGAGCTACAATGAGCAGTTCTTC
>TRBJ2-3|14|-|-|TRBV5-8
CASSLEAPQDTQYF
TGTGCCAGCAGCTTGGAAGCACCACAGGATACGCAGTATTTT